This section outlines one T cell receptor (beta chain) sequence together with its context. This sample was taken from a study of cytomegalovirus exposure and HLA in healthy donors. The table came from immunoSEQ multiplex PCR; TCRdb's copy has only in-frame clones and leaves some out. The sample gives 55,000 to 80,000 clones, approximately 96% of which show up once; about 1.4% is in the top ten. There are 13 residues in the CDR3. The V segment lost 5 bases and the J segment 7 bases; nucleotides outside the gene matches: 7. Germline assignment: CDR1 MNHEY and CDR2 SVGAGI. The chain carries TRBV6-5 and TRBJ1-1; 7 bases fit TRBD1. This receptor was obtained from a man between 18 and 35 years old in good health and CMV-seropositive. The sequenced material came from PBMCs. CDR3: CASSPRDRDEAFF. The DNA of the CDR3 is TGTGCCAGCAGTCCCCGGGACAGAGATGAAGCTTTCTTT.